The entry below gives a single TCR beta chain sequence along with its context. The antigen remains undetermined. This entry comes from a study of post-analysis software for immune sequencing data. In the study overall: As for disease course, relapsing-remitting, secondary progressive and progressive-relapsing multiple sclerosis were all included. Overall study findings and caveats: The five TRBV segments detected at higher frequency in patients than in controls included TRBV5-6, TRBV5-1 and TRBV20-1. A significant reduction in normalized Chao1 diversity was observed in multiple sclerosis patients versus controls.

Unique-molecular-identifier-tagged TCR beta cDNA libraries were used. TCRdb ran MiXCR on the PCR reads and lists one entry per CDR3 protein. The table has over 150,000 distinct CDR3 sequences, roughly 34% seen once. V was pared by 5 bases and J by 4 bases, with 20 bases between. The CDR3 spans 16 residues. Germline assignment: CDR1 PRHDT and CDR2 FYEKMQ (reference sequence). The gene calls are TRBV13 and TRBJ1-2, with D perhaps TRBD1 (6 bases). The source of this sequence is a girl between 5 and 17 years old with multiple sclerosis. The sequenced sample was blood, obtained after autologous hematopoietic stem cell transplantation. The CDR3 DNA follows: TGTGCCAGCAGCGCCCGGATTCGGGACAAAATCTATGGCTACACCTTC. Protein sequence: CASSARIRDKIYGYTF. Full variable domain (outside the CDR3, taken from reference TRBV13 and TRBJ1-2): AAGVIQSPRHLIKEKRETATLKCYPIPRHDTVYWYQQGPGQDPQFLISFYEKMQSDKGSIPDRFSAQQFSDYHSELNMSSLELGDSALYFCASSARIRDKIYGYTFGSGTRLTVV.